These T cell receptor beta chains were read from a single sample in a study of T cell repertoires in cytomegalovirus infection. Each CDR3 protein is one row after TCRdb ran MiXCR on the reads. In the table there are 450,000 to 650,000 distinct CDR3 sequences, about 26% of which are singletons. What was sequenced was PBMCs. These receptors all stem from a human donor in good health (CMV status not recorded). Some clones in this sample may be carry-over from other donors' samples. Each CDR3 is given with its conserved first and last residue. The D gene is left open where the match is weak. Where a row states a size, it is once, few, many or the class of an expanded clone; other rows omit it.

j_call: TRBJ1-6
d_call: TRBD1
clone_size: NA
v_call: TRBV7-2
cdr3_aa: CASSPGQVYNSPLHF
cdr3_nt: TGTGCCAGCAGCCCGGGACAGGTCTATAATTCACCCCTCCACTTT

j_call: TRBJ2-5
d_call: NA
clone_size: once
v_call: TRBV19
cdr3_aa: CASSTGQSFGMTQYF
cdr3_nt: TGTGCCAGTAGTACAGGACAGAGCTTCGGTATGACCCAGTACTTC

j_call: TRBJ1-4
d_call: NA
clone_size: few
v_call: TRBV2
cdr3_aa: CASNRDLRGKLFF
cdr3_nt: TGTGCCAGCAACAGGGACTTAAGGGGAAAACTGTTTTTT

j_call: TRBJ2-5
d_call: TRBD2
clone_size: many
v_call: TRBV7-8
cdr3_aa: CASSLRIAGGQETQYF
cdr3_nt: TGTGCCAGCAGCTTACGGATAGCGGGAGGCCAAGAGACCCAGTACTTC

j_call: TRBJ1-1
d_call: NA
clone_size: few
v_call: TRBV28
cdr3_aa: CASPPGGLIGNTEAFF
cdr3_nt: TGTGCCAGCCCCCCCGGGGGGCTGATTGGAAACACTGAAGCTTTCTTT

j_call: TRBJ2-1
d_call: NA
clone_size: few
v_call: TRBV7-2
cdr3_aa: CASSLGAIDEQFF
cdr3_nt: TGTGCCAGCAGCTTAGGAGCTATCGATGAGCAGTTCTTC

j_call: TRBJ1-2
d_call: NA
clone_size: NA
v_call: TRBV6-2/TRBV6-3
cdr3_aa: CASTAADPLANYGYTF
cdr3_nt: TGTGCCAGCACCGCGGCAGACCCCTTGGCTAACTATGGCTACACCTTC

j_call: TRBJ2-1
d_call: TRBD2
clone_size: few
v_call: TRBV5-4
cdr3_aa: CASSPESSGRHEQFF
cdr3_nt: TGTGCCAGCAGCCCGGAGTCTAGCGGGAGACATGAGCAGTTCTTC

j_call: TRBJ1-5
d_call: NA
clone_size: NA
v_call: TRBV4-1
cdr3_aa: CASSQVMQGGQPQHF
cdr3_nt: TGCGCCAGCAGCCAAGTGATGCAAGGTGGTCAGCCCCAGCATTTT

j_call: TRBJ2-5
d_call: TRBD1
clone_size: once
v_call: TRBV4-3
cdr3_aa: CASSQTSGTGGQETQYF
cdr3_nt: TGCGCCAGCAGCCAAACGAGCGGGACAGGGGGGCAAGAGACCCAGTACTTC

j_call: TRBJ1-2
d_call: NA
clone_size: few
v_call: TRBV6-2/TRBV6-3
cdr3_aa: CASTMDSSYGYTF
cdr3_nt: TGTGCCAGCACCATGGATTCGAGCTATGGCTACACCTTC

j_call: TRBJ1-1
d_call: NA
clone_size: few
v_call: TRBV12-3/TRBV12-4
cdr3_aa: CASRVGRGNTEAFF
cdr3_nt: TGTGCCAGCAGGGTAGGACGGGGAAACACTGAAGCTTTCTTT

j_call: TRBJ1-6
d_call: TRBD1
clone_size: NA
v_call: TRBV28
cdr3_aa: CASSLRQGQVSPLHF
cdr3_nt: TGTGCCAGCAGTTTACGACAGGGTCAAGTTTCACCCCTCCACTTT

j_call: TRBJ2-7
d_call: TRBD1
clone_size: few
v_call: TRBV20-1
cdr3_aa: CSARRDRVSYEQYF
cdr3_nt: TGCAGTGCTAGACGGGACAGGGTATCCTACGAGCAGTACTTC

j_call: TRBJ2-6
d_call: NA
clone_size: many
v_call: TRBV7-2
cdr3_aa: CASSLGQVAGANVLTF
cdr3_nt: TGTGCCAGCAGCTTAGGACAGGTGGCTGGGGCCAACGTCCTGACTTTC

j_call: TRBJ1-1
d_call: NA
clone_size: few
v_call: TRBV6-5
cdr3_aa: CASIGERGKSFMNTEAFF
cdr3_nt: TGTGCCAGCATCGGCGAGCGGGGGAAATCGTTCATGAACACTGAAGCTTTCTTT

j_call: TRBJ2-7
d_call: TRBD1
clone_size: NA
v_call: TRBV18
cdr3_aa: CASSPDRGRPDEQYF
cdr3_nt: TGTGCCAGCTCACCCGACAGGGGGCGGCCCGACGAGCAGTACTTC

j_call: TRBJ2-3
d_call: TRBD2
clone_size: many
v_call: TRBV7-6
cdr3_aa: CASSLEPSGNADTQYF
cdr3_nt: TGTGCCAGCAGCTTAGAGCCTAGCGGGAACGCAGATACGCAGTATTTT

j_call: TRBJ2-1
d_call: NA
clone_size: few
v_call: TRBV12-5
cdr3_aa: CASGPAGSSYNEQFF
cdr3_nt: TGTGCTAGTGGCCCAGCCGGGAGCTCCTACAATGAGCAGTTCTTC

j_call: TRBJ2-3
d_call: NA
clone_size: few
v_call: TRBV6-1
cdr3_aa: CASSSSWGSRGTDTQYF
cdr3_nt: TGTGCCAGCAGTTCCTCCTGGGGATCGAGGGGAACAGATACGCAGTATTTT

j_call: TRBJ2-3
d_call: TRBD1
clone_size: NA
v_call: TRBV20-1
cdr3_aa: CRPGTLGTGTQYF
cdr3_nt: TGCAGGCCTGGTACGTTAGGGACAGGTACGCAGTATTTT